Listed below are T cell receptor beta chains from one sample, sequenced in a study of OX40 agonist ivuxolimab in advanced cancers. The repertoire was sequenced with immunoSEQ multiplex PCR; TCRdb's copy has only in-frame clones and lacks some. The table records 30,000 to 45,000 clones, about 78% of them present only once. The source material was CD4+ or CD8+ T cells sorted from blood, sampled in a trial of the OX40 agonist ivuxolimab. Every receptor here comes from an adult with an advanced solid tumor such as melanoma, head and neck, liver or kidney cancer. Both conserved end residues are part of each CDR3. The order of the fields is clone size, J gene, V gene, D gene, CDR3 DNA, CDR3 protein. The D gene is left open where the match is weak. The size entry is marked missing in some rows and otherwise reads once, few, many or a size class.

>NA|TRBJ2-7|TRBV6-6|TRBD2
TGTGCCAGCGGTCCGGGGGGCGAGCAGTACTTC
CASGPGGEQYF
>few|TRBJ2-7|TRBV7-8|TRBD1
TGTGCCAGCAGCTTCGGGACAGGGAGTATCTACGAGCAGTACTTC
CASSFGTGSIYEQYF
>NA|TRBJ2-7|TRBV18|NA
TGTGCCAGCTCACCACCGTCTAGCTACGAGCAGTACTTC
CASSPPSSYEQYF
>NA|TRBJ1-1|TRBV30|NA
TGTGCCTGGAGTTATTACACTGAAGCTTTCTTT
CAWSYYTEAFF
>NA|TRBJ1-4|TRBV5-1|NA
TGCGCCAGCAGCCCGCGTCTGACCACCCGGGGGGAAAAACTGTTTTTT
CASSPRLTTRGEKLFF
>once|TRBJ2-1|TRBV7-6|NA
TGTGCCAGCAGCTTCGGACAGTACAATGAGCAGTTCTTC
CASSFGQYNEQFF
>NA|TRBJ1-1|TRBV30|NA
TGTGCCTGGAGTGCCGCAGGGACCCTTGAAGCTTTCTTT
CAWSAAGTLEAFF
>NA|TRBJ2-7|TRBV2|TRBD2
TGTGCCAGCAGTGGACTAGCATGGTACGAGCAGTACTTC
CASSGLAWYEQYF
>NA|TRBJ2-1|TRBV7-9|TRBD2
TGTGCCAGCAGCTCTGGGGGGGATGAGCAGTTCTTC
CASSSGGDEQFF
>once|TRBJ2-2|TRBV9|TRBD2
TGTGCCAGCAGCTCACGGGGACTAGCGGGAGGTACCAACACCGGGGAGCTGTTTTTT
CASSSRGLAGGTNTGELFF
>few|TRBJ1-2|TRBV9|NA
TGTGCCAGCAGCGTAGAGGAGAGGACTTTAGATGGCTACACCTTC
CASSVEERTLDGYTF
>few|TRBJ2-1|TRBV30|NA
TGTGCCTGGAAGGGAGAGGGCAATGAGCAGTTCTTC
CAWKGEGNEQFF
>NA|TRBJ2-1|TRBV6-1|NA
TGTGCCAGCAGTGAACAGCCCCCGTCCTACAATGAGCAGTTCTTC
CASSEQPPSYNEQFF
>once|TRBJ1-1|TRBV19|TRBD1
TGTGCCAGTAGTATAGCTGGGACAGCCACTGAAGCTTTCTTT
CASSIAGTATEAFF
>NA|TRBJ2-6|TRBV15|NA
TGTGCCACCAGCAGAGACTCGACGAGCTCTGGGGCCAACGTCCTGACTTTC
CATSRDSTSSGANVLTF
>NA|TRBJ2-7|TRBV27|NA
TGTGCCAGCAGTTCGGCCGTCGGGCCCAGGGACGAGCAGTACTTC
CASSSAVGPRDEQYF
>NA|TRBJ2-3|TRBV28|TRBD1
TGTGCCAGCAGTTTAGTGGGACAGGGGGCAGATACGCAGTATTTT
CASSLVGQGADTQYF
>NA|TRBJ1-4|TRBV28|NA
TGTGCCAGCAGCCAGACAGTGGATAATGAAAAACTGTTTTTT
CASSQTVDNEKLFF
>NA|TRBJ2-7|TRBV7-2|TRBD2
TGTGCCAGCAGCTCCCGGGACTACTCCTACGAGCAGTACTTC
CASSSRDYSYEQYF
>NA|TRBJ2-1|TRBV5-4|TRBD2
TGTGCCAGCAGCTCGGGACTAGCGCTCTACAATGAGCAGTTCTTC
CASSSGLALYNEQFF
>once|TRBJ1-2|TRBV29-1|NA
TGCAGCGTTTCCCCGGTGGAAGCCGTCTATGGCTACACCTTC
CSVSPVEAVYGYTF
>once|TRBJ2-1|TRBV4-3|TRBD2
TGCGCCAGCAGCCAGGACTCCGGGACTAGCTACAATGAGCAGTTCTTC
CASSQDSGTSYNEQFF
>NA|TRBJ2-1|TRBV27|TRBD2
TGTGCCAGCAGCTCACGGGGAGGGGCAAACAATGAGCAGTTCTTC
CASSSRGGANNEQFF
>NA|TRBJ2-3|TRBV28|TRBD2
TGTGCCAGCAGTTTGCGGCGGGAGCGCGCAGATACGCAGTATTTT
CASSLRRERADTQYF
>once|TRBJ2-1|TRBV19|TRBD2
TGTGCCAGTAGTGACGGGACTAGCGTTACCCTTGAGCAGTTCTTC
CASSDGTSVTLEQFF
>NA|TRBJ2-7|TRBV5-4|TRBD1
TGTGCCAGCAGCTACGGGACAGGGGGCTACGAGCAGTACTTC
CASSYGTGGYEQYF
>NA|TRBJ1-1|TRBV28|TRBD1
TGTGCCAGCACCCTGACAGGGTACGCTGAAGCTTTCTTT
CASTLTGYAEAFF
>once|TRBJ2-1|TRBV2|NA
TGTGCCAGCAATGAGCCCCACATTAGCTCCTACAATGAGCAGTTCTTC
CASNEPHISSYNEQFF